This T cell receptor (beta chain) was observed in a study of shared clonotypes between healthy human individuals. Points from the study as a whole: Genetic and exposure-history diversity was limited by the small donor number.

This CDR3 is built from 17 residues. J was trimmed by 5 bases and V by 6 bases; bases with no gene match: 16. Germline values: CDR1 WSHSY, CDR2 SAAADI. This clone was found once. Its target is unknown. Only in-frame clones appear in the TCRdb table, and some are missing; sequencing was by immunoSEQ multiplex PCR. This table holds roughly 500,000 clones, approximately 84% found once. V gene TRBV10-2 combines with J gene TRBJ2-7, with 10 bases identical to TRBD2. Sequenced material: PBMCs. The sequence derives from a woman in her forties in good health. Some clones in this sample may be carry-over from other donors' samples. The CDR3 DNA follows: TGCGCCAGCAGCGGGGGGGGGATAGCGGGAGGCCCCCACGAGCAGTACTTC. Protein product: CASSGGGIAGGPHEQYF.